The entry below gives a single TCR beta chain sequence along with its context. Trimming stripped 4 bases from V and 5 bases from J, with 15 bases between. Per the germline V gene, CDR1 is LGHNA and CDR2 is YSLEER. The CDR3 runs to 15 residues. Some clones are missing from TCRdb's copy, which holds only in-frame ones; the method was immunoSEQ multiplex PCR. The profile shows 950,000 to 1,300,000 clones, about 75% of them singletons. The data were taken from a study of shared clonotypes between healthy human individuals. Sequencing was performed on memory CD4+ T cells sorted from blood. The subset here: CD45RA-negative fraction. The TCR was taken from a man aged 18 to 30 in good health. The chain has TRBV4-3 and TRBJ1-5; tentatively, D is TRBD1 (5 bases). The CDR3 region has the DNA TGCGCCAGCAGCCCTGGACGTCGGGGGGATCAGCCCCAGCATTTT. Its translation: CASSPGRRGDQPQHF.